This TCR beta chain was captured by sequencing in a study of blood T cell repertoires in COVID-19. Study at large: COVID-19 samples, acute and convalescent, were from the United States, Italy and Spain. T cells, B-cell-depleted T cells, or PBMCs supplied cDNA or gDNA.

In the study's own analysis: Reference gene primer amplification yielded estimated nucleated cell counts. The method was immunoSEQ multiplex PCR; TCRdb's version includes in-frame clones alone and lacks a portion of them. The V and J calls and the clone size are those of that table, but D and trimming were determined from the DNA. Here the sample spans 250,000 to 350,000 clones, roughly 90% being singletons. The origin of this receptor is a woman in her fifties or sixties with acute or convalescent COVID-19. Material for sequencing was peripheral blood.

DNA of the CDR3: TGTGCCAGTAGTATCCCAGGGGCCACAGATACGCAGTATTTT. This codes for CASSIPGATDTQYF. J is TRBJ2-3 and V is TRBV19; D is possibly TRBD1 (6 bases). The CDR3 contains 14 residues. The ends were cut back, 3 bases at V and 2 bases at J, with 9 bases in the middle. The germline gives CDR1 LNHDA, CDR2 SQIVND (reference sequence).